These T cell receptor beta chains were read from a single sample in a study of OX40 agonist ivuxolimab in advanced cancers. Clones were read by immunoSEQ multiplex PCR, and TCRdb kept only the in-frame ones, dropping some. The top ten hold roughly 10% of the sample, which has about 21,000 clones, approximately 90% seen once. Source: CD4+ or CD8+ T cells sorted from blood, taken in a trial of the OX40 agonist ivuxolimab. All receptors derive from an adult with an advanced solid tumor such as melanoma, head and neck, liver or kidney cancer. CDR3s include the opening cysteine and the closing phenylalanine or tryptophan. D genes are given only for firm matches. For some rows the clone size is stated as once, few or many, or as a class when expanded; others skip it.

J gene,clone size,D gene,V gene,CDR3 DNA,CDR3 protein
TRBJ1-3,.,.,TRBV2,TGTGCCAGCAGTCCCGATGGGGGAAACACCATATATTTT,CASSPDGGNTIYF
TRBJ1-2,.,.,TRBV5-1,TGCGCCAGCACCGGTGGGGTGAGCTATGGCTACACCTTC,CASTGGVSYGYTF
TRBJ2-7,.,TRBD1,TRBV28,TGTGCCAGCAGACTCGGACAGGGGGCCTACGAGCAGTACTTC,CASRLGQGAYEQYF
TRBJ1-1,once,.,TRBV27,TGTGCCAGCAGTTTAGAGGCGATGGCTGAAGCTTTCTTT,CASSLEAMAEAFF
TRBJ2-1,.,TRBD2,TRBV11-2,TGTGCCAGCAGCTTAGAGGGTAGCGGGAGATACAATGAGCAGTTCTTC,CASSLEGSGRYNEQFF
TRBJ2-5,.,TRBD1,TRBV6-5,TGTGCCAGCAGTTACCCCGGCGTGAGGGGGCTAGAGACCCAGTACTTC,CASSYPGVRGLETQYF
TRBJ1-6,.,.,TRBV14,TGTGCCAGCAGGGCCAGGGGAAATTCACCCCTCCACTTT,CASRARGNSPLHF
TRBJ1-4,.,.,TRBV5-1,TGCGCCAGCAGCCGCGAATACGGGACACTCAATGAAAAACTGTTTTTT,CASSREYGTLNEKLFF
TRBJ2-7,once,.,TRBV4-1,TGCGCCAGCAGCCAAGCTTTGCGGCCCTCCTACGAGCAGTACTTC,CASSQALRPSYEQYF
TRBJ2-1,.,TRBD2,TRBV7-3,TGTGCCAGCAGCGCTTCTAGCGGGGGAAGGCACAATGAGCAGTTCTTC,CASSASSGGRHNEQFF
TRBJ1-1,.,.,TRBV5-4,TGTGCCAGCAGCTTGGTAGGGGCGTTAGCTGAAGCTTTCTTT,CASSLVGALAEAFF
TRBJ2-7,.,.,TRBV11-2,TGTGCCAGCAGCTTAGCTACCACCTACGAGCAGTACTTC,CASSLATTYEQYF
TRBJ2-7,once,TRBD1,TRBV7-9,TGTGCCAGCACCCCCCCAGGGGGCTACGAGCAGTACTTC,CASTPPGGYEQYF
TRBJ1-1,.,.,TRBV7-2,TGTGCCAGCAGCCCAGGGGTTGAAGCTTTCTTT,CASSPGVEAFF
TRBJ2-1,.,.,TRBV6-1,TGTGCCAGCAGTGAAGCAGAGGCTCCCAATGAGCAGTTCTTC,CASSEAEAPNEQFF
TRBJ2-5,.,TRBD2,TRBV5-1,TGCGCCAGCAGCTTGGAGCGGGGCCGGGGGGAGACCCAGTACTTC,CASSLERGRGETQYF
TRBJ2-1,.,TRBD2,TRBV10-3,TGTGCCACCTGTCTAGCGGGAAACAATGAGCAGTTCTTC,CATCLAGNNEQFF
TRBJ1-1,.,.,TRBV27,TGTGCCAGCAGTCCCACGATGAGTATGAACACTGAAGCTTTCTTT,CASSPTMSMNTEAFF
TRBJ1-2,.,.,TRBV4-1,TGCGCCAGCGGACCGCAGGGCGGTTATGGCTACACCTTC,CASGPQGGYGYTF
TRBJ2-1,.,.,TRBV7-2,TGTGCCAGCAGCTTTAAGCTAGCGCTTGAGCAGTTCTTC,CASSFKLALEQFF